The present T cell receptor (beta chain) was sequenced within a study of T cell responses to AZD1222 COVID-19 vaccine. Whole-study context: Doses given second, at about 4 or about 12 weeks, were pooled.

TCRdb's table, derived via immunoSEQ multiplex PCR, lists solely in-frame clones and lacks some. Here the sample spans about 170,000 clones, roughly nine tenths being singletons. This clone was recorded once. Its antigen is still unknown. Whole-study results and caveats: Of spike-specific TCRs, nearly half reportedly target regions left unmutated in variants. Baseline testing showed seropositivity in only six or seven AZD1222 recipients. Clonal diversity was possibly underestimated; the donors were predominantly white British and more often female.

Material: peripheral blood, obtained on day 0 of AZD1222 vaccination. The origin of this receptor is an adult in good health.

In nucleotides, the CDR3 is TGTGCCAGCAGCGTAGAATCCGGGGAGCAGTTCTTC. Its protein product is CASSVESGEQFF. This chain connects TRBV9 to TRBJ2-1; D is unresolved. The CDR3 consists of 12 residues. V lost 0 bases, J lost 10 bases, and 8 bases lay in between. Germline V gene data show CDR1 as SGDLS and CDR2 as YYNGEE.